These 6 T cell receptor beta chains came from one sample sequenced in a study of T cell repertoires in ileal Crohn's disease. Clones were read by immunoSEQ multiplex PCR, and TCRdb kept only the in-frame ones, dropping some. The sample has a few thousand clones; 75% to 85% are singletons. Sequencing was performed on ileal tissue. These receptors were taken from an adult with Crohn's disease.

This clone was observed a handful of times. This chain uses TRBV7-9 with TRBJ2-1, with 9 positions matching TRBD2. The CDR3 loop spans 17 amino acids. V lost 3 bases and J lost 8; bases outside the gene matches: 14. Germline lookup yields CDR1 SEHNR and CDR2 FQNEAQ (reference sequence). As DNA, the CDR3 is TGTGCCAGCAGCTTCCTCCCTAAGAGCGGGGGGCACTATGAGCAGTTCTTC. Translation gives CASSFLPKSGGHYEQFF.

A single count supports this clone. The chain has TRBV5-1 and TRBJ2-5; a possible D gene is TRBD2 (7 bases). Germline V gene lookup returns CDR1 SGHRS and CDR2 YFSETQ. The CDR3 has 16 amino acids. V shed 4 bases and J shed 5 bases, with 21 bases lying between them. DNA for the CDR3: TGCGCCAGCAGCCTCCCCCAGGGCGGGGGCGGGGAGACCCAGTACTTC. It translates to CASSLPQGGGGETQYF.

This clone showed up just a few times. V and J are TRBV9 and TRBJ1-1; 7 bases are a match to TRBD1. The CDR3 is made up of 14 amino acids. CDR1 SGDLS and CDR2 YYNGEE come from the germline V gene. The ends lost 0 bases at V and 5 bases at J; junction bases unmatched: 4. The CDR3 reads CASSVGTGRTEAFF. As DNA, the CDR3 is TGTGCCAGCAGCGTAGGGACAGGACGAACTGAAGCTTTCTTT.

The rearrangement links TRBV18 to TRBJ1-6, with D unresolved. V gave up 3 bases and J gave up 4 bases, with 13 bases separating them. This CDR3 spans 16 amino acids. Germline V gene data show CDR1 as KGHSH and CDR2 as LQKENI. The CDR3 sequence: CASSPEGGKYNSPLHF. CDR3 DNA sequence: TGTGCCAGCTCACCTGAGGGAGGGAAATATAATTCACCCCTCCACTTT.

The chain combines TRBV5-1 with TRBJ2-3; D not certain. From germline, CDR1 is SGHRS and CDR2 YFSETQ. CDR3 length equals 14 residues. Deletions cut 0 bases from V and 5 bases from J, with 10 bases between. CDR3 protein: CASSLEFRGDTQYF. CDR3 in DNA: TGCGCCAGCAGCTTGGAGTTCCGCGGAGATACGCAGTATTTT.

The CDR3, as DNA: TGCGCCAGCAGTGATGTGAGGACTAGCGGGAGTCAATACCAAGAGACCCAGTACTTC. Amino acids: CASSDVRTSGSQYQETQYF. V is TRBV10-1 and J is TRBJ2-5, with 13 bases lining up with TRBD2. Germline V gene lookup returns CDR1 WNHNN and CDR2 SYGVQD (reference sequence). J lost 0 bases, V lost 3 bases, and 10 bases had no gene match. The CDR3 spans 19 residues.